Below are 6 T cell receptor beta chains sequenced from a single sample in a study of spatial heterogeneity in lung cancer. From the 5' RACE reads, TCRdb called clonotypes with MiXCR, one entry per CDR3 protein. The table lists 50,000 to 65,000 distinct CDR3 sequences, under 7.5% of them singletons, with less than 3.5% in the top ten. Time point indicated: sample taken at primary tumor resection. Tumor, nontumor lung or frozen PBMC supplied whole RNA that was sequenced unsorted. The sequences come from PBMCs, collected at surgery. The origin of the receptors is a female donor with early-stage non-small cell lung cancer.

The chain couples TRBV12-3 or TRBV12-4 to TRBJ1-3; TRBD1 might be the D (6 bases). Trimming stripped 8 bases from V and 8 bases from J, with 13 bases between. The CDR3 length is 12 residues. This CDR3 is CASRGGRDTIYF. DNA for the CDR3: TGTGCCAGCCGGGGGGGCAGGGACACCATATATTTT.

This chain uses TRBV2 with TRBJ2-1; 9 bases map to TRBD2. CDR1 and CDR2 from the germline V gene are SNHLY and FYNNEI. V shed 7 bases, J shed 15 bases, and the junction held 16 bases outside the gene matches. CDR3 length: 14 amino acids. CDR3 protein: CASKSTSGLSVGFF. The CDR3 DNA reads as TGTGCCAGCAAATCAACTAGCGGGTTATCGGTAGGGTTCTTC.

The V call is TRBV27, the J call TRBJ1-6; D may be TRBD1 (6 bases). CDR3 length: 14 amino acids. Germline assignment: CDR1 MNHEY and CDR2 SMNVEV (reference sequence). The germline V and J ends were trimmed by 3 bases and 7 bases, with 10 bases remaining between them. The CDR3 DNA sequence: TGTGCCAGCAGTTTCCGGGGGGGCAATTCACCCCTCCACTTT. Translation gives CASSFRGGNSPLHF.

V and J are TRBV13 and TRBJ2-5, with 7 nucleotides matching TRBD2. The germline V gene encodes CDR1 PRHDT and CDR2 FYEKMQ (reference sequence). V shed 3 bases, J shed 5 bases, and the junction held 9 bases outside the gene matches. CDR3 length: 15 amino acids. The CDR3 DNA sequence: TGTGCCAGCAGCTTTCGCCGGGGGGATGGCGAGACCCAGTACTTC. Protein: CASSFRRGDGETQYF.

This clonotype was recorded a few times. This sequence joins TRBV2 and TRBJ1-1, with 8 bases aligning to TRBD1. This CDR3 region has 13 residues. J was trimmed by 0 bases and V by 8 bases; bases with no gene match: 2. Germline V gene data show CDR1 as SNHLY and CDR2 as FYNNEI. The CDR3 region is CASLDRVNTEAFF. CDR3 DNA sequence: TGTGCCAGCCTGGACAGGGTGAACACTGAAGCTTTCTTT. Looking up the rest from reference TRBV2 and TRBJ1-1 gives the full variable domain: EPEVTQTPSHQVTQMGQEVILRCVPISNHLYFYWYRQILGQKVEFLVSFYNNEISEKSEIFDDQFSVERPDGSNFTLKIRSTKLEDSAMYFCASLDRVNTEAFFGQGTRLTVV.

This clonotype was observed at least ten times. The gene calls are TRBV6-1 and TRBJ2-2, with D hard to call. The CDR3 sequence is 16 residues long. The germline V gene encodes CDR1 MNHNS and CDR2 SASEGT. Trimming took 4 bases from V and 4 from J, leaving 16 bases between them. CDR3 sequence: CASSVLWGTSTGELFF. CDR3 nucleotide sequence: TGTGCCAGCAGTGTCCTCTGGGGAACCAGCACCGGGGAGCTGTTTTTT.